The sequence of this TCR beta chain was determined in a study of T cells in narcolepsy. Study-level information: Patients with NT1 or NT2 and healthy control donors were enrolled.

Sequenced by immunoSEQ multiplex PCR; TCRdb stores in-frame clones only, minus some. The sample holds about 40,000 clones; around 88% are singletons and the top ten take 1% to 1.5%. Only a few counts were recorded for this clone. The target antigen is unknown. The study, taken as a whole, reports: Healthy controls reportedly lacked the autoreactive clonotypes serially found in patients' blood. Same-patient CSF and blood CD4+ T cell clonotypes included HCRT-specific and TRIB2-specific autoreactive ones.

The CDR3 runs to 15 residues. V shed 0 bases and J shed 4 bases, with 10 bases lying between them. The germline V gene encodes CDR1 SGHVS and CDR2 FQNEAQ. The chain is built from TRBV7-8 and TRBJ2-1; D is tentatively TRBD1 or TRBD2 (5 bases each). The source material was CD45RA- memory CD4+ T cells from PBMCs. The sequence was obtained from a human donor with narcolepsy. For the CDR3, the DNA is TGTGCCAGCAGCTTAGCGGGGCCGGGGTACAATGAGCAGTTCTTC. This encodes CASSLAGPGYNEQFF.